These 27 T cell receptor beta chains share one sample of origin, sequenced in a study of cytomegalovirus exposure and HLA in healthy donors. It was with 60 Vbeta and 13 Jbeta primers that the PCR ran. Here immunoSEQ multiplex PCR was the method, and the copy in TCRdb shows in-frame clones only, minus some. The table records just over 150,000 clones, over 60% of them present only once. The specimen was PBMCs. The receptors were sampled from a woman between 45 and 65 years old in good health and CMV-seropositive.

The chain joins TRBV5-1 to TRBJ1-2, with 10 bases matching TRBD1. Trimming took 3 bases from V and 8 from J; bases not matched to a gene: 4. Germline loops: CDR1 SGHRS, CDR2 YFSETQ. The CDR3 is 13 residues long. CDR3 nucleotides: TGCGCCAGCAGCTCGGACAGGGGGAAGGGCTACACCTTC. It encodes CASSSDRGKGYTF.

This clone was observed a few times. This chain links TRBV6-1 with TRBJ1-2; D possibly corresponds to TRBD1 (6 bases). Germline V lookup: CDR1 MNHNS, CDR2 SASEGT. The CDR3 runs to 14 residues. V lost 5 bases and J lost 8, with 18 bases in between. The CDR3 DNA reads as TGTGCCAGCAGTCCTGGTTTACAGGGAGTGGGCTACACCTTC. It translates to CASSPGLQGVGYTF.

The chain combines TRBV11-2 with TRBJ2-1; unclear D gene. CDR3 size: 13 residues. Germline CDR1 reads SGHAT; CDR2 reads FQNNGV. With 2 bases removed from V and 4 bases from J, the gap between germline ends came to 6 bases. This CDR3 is CASSLNIYNEQFF. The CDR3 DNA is TGTGCCAGCAGCTTAAACATATACAATGAGCAGTTCTTC.

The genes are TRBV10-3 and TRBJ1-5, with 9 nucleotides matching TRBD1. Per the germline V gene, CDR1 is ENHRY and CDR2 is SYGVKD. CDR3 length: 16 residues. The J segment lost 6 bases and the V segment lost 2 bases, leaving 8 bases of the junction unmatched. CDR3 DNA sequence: TGTGCCATCAGTGAGACAAACAGGGGACAGGGTCAGCCCCAGCATTTT. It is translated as CAISETNRGQGQPQHF.

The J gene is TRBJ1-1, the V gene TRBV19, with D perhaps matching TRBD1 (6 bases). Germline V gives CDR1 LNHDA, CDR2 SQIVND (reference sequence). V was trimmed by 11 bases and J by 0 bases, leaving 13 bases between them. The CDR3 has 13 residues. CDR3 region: CAASGQVNTEAFF. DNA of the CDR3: TGTGCCGCTTCGGGACAAGTGAACACTGAAGCTTTCTTT.

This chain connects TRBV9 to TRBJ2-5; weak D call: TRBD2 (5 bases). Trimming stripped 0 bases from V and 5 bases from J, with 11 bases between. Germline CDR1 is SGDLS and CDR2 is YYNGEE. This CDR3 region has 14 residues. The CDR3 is CASSVGSGKETQYF. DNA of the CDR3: TGTGCCAGCAGCGTAGGGTCGGGAAAGGAGACCCAGTACTTC.

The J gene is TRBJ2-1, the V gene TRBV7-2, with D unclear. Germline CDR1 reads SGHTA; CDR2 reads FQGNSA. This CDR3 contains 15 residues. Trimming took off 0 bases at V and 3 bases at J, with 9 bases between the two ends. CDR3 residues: CASSLAGGLYNEQFF. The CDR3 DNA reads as TGTGCCAGCAGCTTAGCCGGCGGTCTCTACAATGAGCAGTTCTTC.

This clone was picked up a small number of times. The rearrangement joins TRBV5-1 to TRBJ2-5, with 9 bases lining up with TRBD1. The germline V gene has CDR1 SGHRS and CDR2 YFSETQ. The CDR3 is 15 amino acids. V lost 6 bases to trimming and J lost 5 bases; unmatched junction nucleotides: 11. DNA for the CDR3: TGCGCCAGCACCGACCCCCGACAGGGGGAGGAGACCCAGTACTTC. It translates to CASTDPRQGEETQYF.

The CDR3 here is CASSPQGGSREQYF. CDR3 bases: TGTGCCAGCAGCCCCCAGGGAGGGAGTAGAGAGCAGTACTTC. This sequence joins TRBV11-2 and TRBJ2-7, with 7 bases that match TRBD2. Trimming removed 5 bases from V and 7 bases from J; junction bases left unmatched: 11. The CDR3 has 14 amino acids. CDR1 is SGHAT and CDR2 is FQNNGV in the germline V gene.

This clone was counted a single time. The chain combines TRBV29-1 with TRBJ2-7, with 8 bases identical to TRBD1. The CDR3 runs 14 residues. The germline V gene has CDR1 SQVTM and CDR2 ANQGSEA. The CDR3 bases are TGCGGCGCGATGGCGGCCGGACAGGGAAACGAGCAGTACTTC. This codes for CGAMAAGQGNEQYF.

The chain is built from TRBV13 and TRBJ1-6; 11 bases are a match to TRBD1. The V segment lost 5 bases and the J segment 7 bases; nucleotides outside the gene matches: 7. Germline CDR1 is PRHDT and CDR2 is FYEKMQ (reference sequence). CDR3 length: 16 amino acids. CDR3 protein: CASSTRTGGMNSPLHF. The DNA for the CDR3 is TGTGCCAGCAGCACCCGGACAGGGGGCATGAATTCACCCCTCCACTTT.

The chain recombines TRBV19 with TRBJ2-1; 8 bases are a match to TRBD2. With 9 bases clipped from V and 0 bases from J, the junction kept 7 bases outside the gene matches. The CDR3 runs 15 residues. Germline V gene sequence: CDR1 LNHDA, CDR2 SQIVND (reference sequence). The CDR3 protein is CASMPGGNSYNEQFF. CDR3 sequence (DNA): TGTGCCAGCATGCCGGGAGGGAACTCCTACAATGAGCAGTTCTTC.

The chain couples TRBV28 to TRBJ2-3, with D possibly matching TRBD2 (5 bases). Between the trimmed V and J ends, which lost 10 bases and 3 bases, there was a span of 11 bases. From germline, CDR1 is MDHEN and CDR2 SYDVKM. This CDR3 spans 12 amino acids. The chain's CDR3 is CATEARTDTQYF. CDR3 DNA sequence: TGTGCCACGGAGGCCCGTACAGATACGCAGTATTTT.

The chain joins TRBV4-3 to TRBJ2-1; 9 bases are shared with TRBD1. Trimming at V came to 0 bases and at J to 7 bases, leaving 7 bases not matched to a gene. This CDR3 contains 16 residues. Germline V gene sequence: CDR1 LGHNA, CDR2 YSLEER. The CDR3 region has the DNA TGCGCCAGCAGCCAAGACATCCGGGACAGGGTAAATGAGCAGTTCTTC. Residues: CASSQDIRDRVNEQFF.

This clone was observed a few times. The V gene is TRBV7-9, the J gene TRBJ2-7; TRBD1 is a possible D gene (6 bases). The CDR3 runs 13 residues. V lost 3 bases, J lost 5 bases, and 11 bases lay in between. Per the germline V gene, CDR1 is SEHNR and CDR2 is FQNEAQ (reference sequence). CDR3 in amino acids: CASSFPSGDEQYF. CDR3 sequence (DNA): TGTGCCAGCAGCTTTCCCTCAGGGGACGAGCAGTACTTC.

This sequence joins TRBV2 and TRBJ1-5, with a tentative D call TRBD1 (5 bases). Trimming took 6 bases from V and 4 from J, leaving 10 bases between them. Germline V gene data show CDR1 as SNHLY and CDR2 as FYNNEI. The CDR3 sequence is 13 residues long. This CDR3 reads CASSSGSNQPQHF. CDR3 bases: TGTGCCAGCAGCTCAGGGTCAAATCAGCCCCAGCATTTT.

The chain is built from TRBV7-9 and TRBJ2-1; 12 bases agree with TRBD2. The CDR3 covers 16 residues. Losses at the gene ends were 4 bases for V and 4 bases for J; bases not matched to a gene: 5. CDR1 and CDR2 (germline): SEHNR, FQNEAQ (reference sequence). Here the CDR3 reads CASSYRTSGVYNEQFF. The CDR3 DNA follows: TGTGCCAGCAGCTACCGGACTAGCGGGGTTTACAATGAGCAGTTCTTC.

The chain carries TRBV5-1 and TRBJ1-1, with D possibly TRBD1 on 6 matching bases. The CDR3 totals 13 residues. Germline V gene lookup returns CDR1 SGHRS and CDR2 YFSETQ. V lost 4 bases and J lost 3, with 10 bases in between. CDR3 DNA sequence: TGCGCCAGCAGCCCGACAGGCGACACTGAAGCTTTCTTT. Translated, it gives CASSPTGDTEAFF.

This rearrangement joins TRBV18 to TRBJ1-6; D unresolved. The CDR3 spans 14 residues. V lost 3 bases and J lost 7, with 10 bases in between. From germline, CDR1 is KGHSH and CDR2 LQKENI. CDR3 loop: CASSPRDGNSPLHF. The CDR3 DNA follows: TGTGCCAGCTCACCTCGAGACGGGAATTCACCCCTCCACTTT.

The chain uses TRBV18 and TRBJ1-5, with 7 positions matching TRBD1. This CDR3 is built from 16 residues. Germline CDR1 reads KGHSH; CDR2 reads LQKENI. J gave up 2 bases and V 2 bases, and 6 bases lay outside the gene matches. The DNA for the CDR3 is TGTGCCAGCTCACCATGGCGTCAGGGGGGCAATCAGCCCCAGCATTTT. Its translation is CASSPWRQGGNQPQHF.

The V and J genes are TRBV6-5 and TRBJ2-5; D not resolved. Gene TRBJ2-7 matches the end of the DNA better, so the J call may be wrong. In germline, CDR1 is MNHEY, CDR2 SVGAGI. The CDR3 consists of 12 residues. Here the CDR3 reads CAGKSPWGEQYF. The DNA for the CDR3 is TGTGCCGGAAAGAGCCCGTGGGGCGAGCAGTACTTC.

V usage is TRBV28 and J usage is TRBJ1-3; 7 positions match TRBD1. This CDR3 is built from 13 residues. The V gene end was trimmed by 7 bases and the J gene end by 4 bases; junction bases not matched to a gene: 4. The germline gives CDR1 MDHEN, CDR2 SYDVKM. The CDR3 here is CASNKDRGNTIYF. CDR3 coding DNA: TGTGCCAGCAATAAGGACAGGGGAAACACCATATATTTT.

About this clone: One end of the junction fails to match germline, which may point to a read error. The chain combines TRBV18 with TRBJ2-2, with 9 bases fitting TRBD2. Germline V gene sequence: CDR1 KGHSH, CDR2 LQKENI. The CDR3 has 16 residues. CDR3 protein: CASSPRLADSTGELFF. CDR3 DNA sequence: TGTGCCAGCTCTCCACGACTAGCGGACAGCACCGGGGAGCTGTTTTTT. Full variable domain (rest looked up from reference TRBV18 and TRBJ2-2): NAGVMQNPRHLVRRRGQEARLRCSPMKGHSHVYWYRQLPEEGLKFMVYLQKENIIDESGMPKERFSAEFPKEGPSILRIQQVVRGDSAAYFCASSPRLADSTGELFFGEGSRLTVL.

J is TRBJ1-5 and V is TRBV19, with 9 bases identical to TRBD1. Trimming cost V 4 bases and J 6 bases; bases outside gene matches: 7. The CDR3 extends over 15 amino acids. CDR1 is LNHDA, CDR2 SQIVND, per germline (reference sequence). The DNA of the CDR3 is TGTGCCAGTAGTAGCACAGGGGGCGGTGGTCAGCCCCAGCATTTT. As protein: CASSSTGGGGQPQHF.

The CDR3 spells CASSEGGTSGVGETQYF. The CDR3 DNA reads as TGTGCCAGCAGTGAAGGGGGGACTAGCGGGGTAGGGGAGACCCAGTACTTC. The chain has TRBV2 and TRBJ2-5; TRBD2 matches at 13 bases. Looked up from germline, CDR1 is SNHLY and CDR2 is FYNNEI. V shed 1 base, J shed 5 bases, and the junction held 7 bases outside the gene matches. This CDR3 has 17 residues.

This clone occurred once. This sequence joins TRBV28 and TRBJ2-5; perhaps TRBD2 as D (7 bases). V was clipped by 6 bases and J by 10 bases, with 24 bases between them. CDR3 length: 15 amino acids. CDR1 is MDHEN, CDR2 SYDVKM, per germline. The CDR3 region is CASRPTKGGGANQYF. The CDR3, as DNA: TGTGCCAGCAGACCAACAAAGGGTGGGGGGGCGAACCAGTACTTC.

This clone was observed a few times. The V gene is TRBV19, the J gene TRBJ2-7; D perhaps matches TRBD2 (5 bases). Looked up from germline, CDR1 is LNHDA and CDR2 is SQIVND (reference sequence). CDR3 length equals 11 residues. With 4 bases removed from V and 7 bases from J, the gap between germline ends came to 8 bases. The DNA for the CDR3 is TGTGCCAGTAGTAGCACGGGGGAGCAGTACTTC. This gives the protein CASSSTGEQYF.